The rows below give T cell receptor beta chains drawn from one sample of a study of pediatric ulcerative colitis. Only in-frame clones appear in the TCRdb table, and some are missing; sequencing was by immunoSEQ multiplex PCR. Of 35,000 to 45,000 clones in the sample, about 81% are singletons; the top ten hold 8.6%. Sequenced: gut tissue. All receptors come from a boy aged 10-17 years with severe ulcerative colitis. CDR3s include the opening cysteine and the closing phenylalanine or tryptophan. The D gene is left open where the match is weak. Some rows mark clone size as missing; the rest say once, few, many or name a class of expanded clone.

TRBV6-5	TRBJ2-1	TRBD2	NA	CASRSPLRGGNEQFF	TGTGCCAGCAGGAGCCCCCTGCGGGGGGGGAATGAGCAGTTCTTC
TRBV29-1	TRBJ1-1	NA	NA	CSVVFQGTEAFF	TGCAGCGTTGTATTCCAAGGGACTGAAGCTTTCTTT
TRBV5-6	TRBJ2-3	NA	NA	CASSGYSDTQYF	TGTGCCAGCAGCGGATATTCAGATACGCAGTATTTT
TRBV7-2	TRBJ1-3	NA	NA	CASSLVDLLSGNTIYF	TGTGCCAGCAGCTTAGTAGATCTGCTCTCTGGAAACACCATATATTTT
TRBV7-8	TRBJ2-7	NA	NA	CASSLQIGQYSYEQYF	TGTGCCAGCAGCCTTCAAATAGGACAGTATTCCTACGAGCAGTACTTC
TRBV5-1	TRBJ2-7	TRBD1	NA	CASSRTGVWEQYF	TGCGCCAGCAGTAGAACAGGGGTTTGGGAGCAGTACTTC
TRBV7-2	TRBJ2-5	TRBD1	NA	CASATGDQETQYF	TGTGCCAGCGCTACAGGGGACCAAGAGACCCAGTACTTC
TRBV2	TRBJ2-7	TRBD1	few	CASTPRDRGYEQYF	TGTGCCAGCACACCCCGGGACAGAGGCTACGAGCAGTACTTC
TRBV4-1	TRBJ2-7	NA	NA	CASSRSQGLREQYF	TGCGCCAGCAGCCGGTCCCAGGGTCTTCGGGAGCAGTACTTC
TRBV9	TRBJ2-2	NA	NA	CASSVGGGGGYTGELFF	TGTGCCAGCAGCGTTGGTGGAGGGGGCGGTTACACCGGGGAGCTGTTTTTT
TRBV4-1	TRBJ1-2	NA	NA	CASSRPEGGRDGYTF	TGCGCCAGCAGCCGCCCCGAAGGGGGTAGGGATGGCTACACCTTC
TRBV7-9	TRBJ2-7	NA	NA	CASSRGTVSPYEQYF	TGTGCCAGCAGCAGGGGAACAGTATCTCCCTACGAGCAGTACTTC
TRBV4-1	TRBJ1-2	NA	NA	CASSQEGSGGYGYTF	TGCGCCAGCAGCCAAGAAGGGTCCGGCGGCTATGGCTACACCTTC
TRBV5-6	TRBJ2-7	NA	NA	CASSLGGFPGDEQYF	TGTGCCAGCAGCTTGGGGGGCTTCCCCGGGGACGAGCAGTACTTC
TRBV7-9	TRBJ1-4	TRBD1	NA	CASSPLGQGTNEKLFF	TGTGCCAGCAGCCCACTCGGACAGGGAACTAATGAAAAACTGTTTTTT
TRBV9	TRBJ1-6	NA	NA	CASSVEGNYNSPLHF	TGTGCCAGCAGCGTAGAGGGGAACTATAATTCACCCCTCCACTTT
TRBV27	TRBJ2-7	TRBD1	few	CASSQSGTGGAKQYF	TGTGCCAGCAGCCAGTCCGGGACAGGGGGCGCGAAGCAGTACTTC
TRBV5-5	TRBJ1-4	NA	NA	CASSLAAWQGNEKLFF	TGTGCCAGCAGCTTGGCAGCATGGCAGGGGAATGAAAAACTGTTTTTT
TRBV6-5	TRBJ1-2	NA	once	CASSSYGRINYGYTF	TGTGCCAGCAGCTCATATGGACGGATCAACTATGGCTACACCTTC
TRBV10-3	TRBJ2-5	NA	NA	CAISDSGTRIYQETQYF	TGTGCCATCAGTGATTCCGGGACAAGAATATACCAAGAGACCCAGTACTTC
TRBV29-1	TRBJ2-2	NA	NA	CSVETRKGVNTGELFF	TGCAGCGTTGAAACCCGAAAGGGGGTTAACACCGGGGAGCTGTTTTTT
TRBV5-1	TRBJ2-1	TRBD1	NA	CASSSWTGPVVNEQFF	TGCGCCAGCAGCTCTTGGACAGGGCCTGTTGTAAATGAGCAGTTCTTC
TRBV2	TRBJ1-4	TRBD1	NA	CASRSYRGRKLFF	TGTGCCAGCAGGAGCTACAGGGGTCGAAAACTGTTTTTT